The T cell receptor beta chain described here comes from a study of early stage breast cancer tumors. Study as a whole: Eight or nine ER+/PR+/HER2- tumors were invasive ductal; a few were invasive lobular. Points from the study as a whole: Enriched TCRB sequences shared across patients were mostly commonly generated sequences.

Blood replicates held 0.5 ug DNA, tumor or normal breast about 1.5 ug, two each. The repertoire was sequenced with immunoSEQ multiplex PCR; TCRdb's copy has only in-frame clones and lacks some. This sample has around 40,000 clones, with around 68% found just once. Details on this clone: What it binds is not known.

Sequencing was carried out using blood. The source of this sequence is a person in their 60s with breast cancer.

This CDR3 reads CASSRDLVTEAFF. Here the CDR3 DNA reads TGCGCCAGCAGCCGGGACTTGGTCACTGAAGCTTTCTTT. J is TRBJ1-1 and V is TRBV5-1; D perhaps matches TRBD1 (5 bases). CDR3 length: 13 amino acids. The germline V gene encodes CDR1 SGHRS and CDR2 YFSETQ. Trimming removed 4 bases from V and 4 bases from J, with 11 bases in between. Supplemented by reference TRBV5-1 and TRBJ1-1, the full variable domain reads KAGVTQTPRYLIKTRGQQVTLSCSPISGHRSVSWYQQTPGQGLQFLFEYFSETQRNKGNFPGRFSGRQFSNSRSEMNVSTLELGDSALYLCASSRDLVTEAFFGQGTRLTVV.